This T cell receptor (beta chain) came from a study of T-cell reconstitution after alpha-beta-depleted transplantation in children. Preparation of the TCRbeta library was carried out with unique molecular identifiers. TCRdb re-called the PCR reads with MiXCR, one entry per CDR3 protein. This sample has approximately 270,000 distinct CDR3 sequences, with more than 9% found just once. V lost 4 bases and J 9 bases, leaving 22 bases between the germline ends. Germline CDR1 is SEHNR and CDR2 is FQNEAQ (reference sequence). CDR3 length equals 16 residues. The specimen was PBMCs from the stem cell graft donor, collected from the stem cell graft. The origin of this receptor is a human donor who donated a stem cell graft to a child with SCID. The genes are TRBV7-9 and TRBJ2-1; D is possibly TRBD1 (7 bases). The DNA for the CDR3 is TGTGCCAGCAGCTGGGGAGGAAGGGGGCAGTTGATTGAGCAGTTCTTC. It specifies CASSWGGRGQLIEQFF.